The following is a T cell receptor beta chain sequence with its context. The sample belongs to a study of blood T cell repertoires in COVID-19. The V segment lost 4 bases and the J segment 5 bases; nucleotides outside the gene matches: 4. Germline CDR1 is LNHDA and CDR2 is SQIVND (reference sequence). This CDR3 is 14 amino acids long. Authors' data handling: Amplifying reference gene primers gave estimates of nucleated cell counts. The table came from immunoSEQ multiplex PCR; TCRdb's copy has only in-frame clones and leaves some out. V, J and clone size reflect that table, while D and trimming were determined from the DNA. The sample includes hundreds of thousands of clones, under 95% of them seen just once.

This chain uses TRBV19 with TRBJ1-5, with 8 bases fitting TRBD1. The source is a woman between 18 and 29 years old who had recovered from COVID-19. The sequencing input was peripheral blood. In nucleotides, the CDR3 is TGTGCCAGTAGTAAACAGGGGGGGTATCAGCCCCAGCATTTT. Amino acid sequence: CASSKQGGYQPQHF.